Below are 15 T cell receptor beta chains sequenced from a single sample in a study of a mutant IDH1 vaccine in newly diagnosed glioma. Time point defined: week 35, safety follow-up. Every single dose of the vaccine, 300 ug of mutant IDH1 20-mer peptide, came with topical imiquimod. No antigens are known for them. Assay used: immunoSEQ multiplex PCR; TCRdb lists only in-frame clones, some missing. The sample has roughly 54,000 clones; roughly 80% are singletons. The material was PBMCs, obtained from a glioma patient whose treatment included an IDH1 peptide vaccine. The receptors come from a woman aged 18-35 years with glioma.

This clone has just one count. The gene calls are TRBV5-1 and TRBJ2-5; 8 nucleotides align to TRBD1. In germline, CDR1 is SGHRS, CDR2 YFSETQ. This CDR3 is 14 amino acids long. V lost 4 bases to trimming and J lost 1 base; unmatched junction nucleotides: 3. CDR3 coding DNA: TGCGCCAGCAGCCACGGACAGGGCCAAGAGACCCAGTACTTC. It is translated as CASSHGQGQETQYF.

The chain couples TRBV6-1 to TRBJ1-1; 9 positions match TRBD1. V trimming: 6 bases; J trimming: 4 bases; junction bases outside the gene matches: 3. Germline-derived CDR1 and CDR2 are MNHNS and SASEGT. The CDR3 sequence is 13 residues long. The CDR3 coding sequence is TGTGCCAGCAGGGGACAGGGCGGCACTGAAGCTTTCTTT. It translates to CASRGQGGTEAFF.

This sequence joins TRBV6-6 and TRBJ2-7; D is ambiguous. Trimming removed 6 bases from V and 2 bases from J, with 8 bases in between. The CDR3 covers 12 residues. Germline V gene lookup returns CDR1 MNHNY and CDR2 SVGAGI (reference sequence). This CDR3 is CASSPGTYEQYF. In DNA form, the CDR3 reads TGTGCCAGCAGCCCCGGCACCTACGAGCAGTACTTC.

The rearrangement joins TRBV19 to TRBJ1-1; D is unresolved. This CDR3 contains 13 residues. The germline gives CDR1 LNHDA, CDR2 SQIVND (reference sequence). Trimming removed 2 bases at V and 1 base at J, with 5 bases between. The CDR3 protein is CASSIWQNTEAFF. The CDR3 bases are TGTGCCAGTAGTATATGGCAGAACACTGAAGCTTTCTTT.

This clone was counted only a few times. The chain employs TRBV19 and TRBJ1-1; D may be TRBD1 (6 bases). V lost 9 bases and J 4 bases, leaving 15 bases between the germline ends. Germline-derived CDR1 and CDR2 are LNHDA and SQIVND (reference sequence). The CDR3 consists of 13 residues. DNA for the CDR3: TGTGCCAGGGAGGGGGGGAGGGTCACTGAAGCTTTCTTT. Amino acids: CAREGGRVTEAFF.

This chain joins TRBV5-1 and TRBJ1-2, with D perhaps matching TRBD1 (6 bases). The ends were cut back, 8 bases at V and 4 bases at J, with 21 bases in the middle. Germline values: CDR1 SGHRS, CDR2 YFSETQ. The CDR3 is 15 amino acids. The chain's CDR3 is CASSPGGGAGYGYTF. The CDR3 coding sequence is TGCGCCAGTTCACCCGGTGGGGGGGCTGGCTATGGCTACACCTTC.

The chain links TRBV6-5 to TRBJ2-7, with TRBD2 identical over 8 bases. Germline CDR1 is MNHEY and CDR2 is SVGAGI. This CDR3 is 15 amino acids long. The junction had 2 bases not matched to a gene; V was cut back by 0 bases and J by 1 base. In nucleotides, the CDR3 is TGTGCCAGCAGTTACTCTAGCGGGACGTCCTACGAGCAGTACTTC. Translating it yields CASSYSSGTSYEQYF.

This sequence joins TRBV5-1 and TRBJ2-1; D perhaps matches TRBD2 (6 bases). The CDR3 has 15 residues. With 4 bases removed from V and 12 bases from J, the gap between germline ends came to 23 bases. In germline, CDR1 is SGHRS, CDR2 YFSETQ. CDR3 sequence: CASSPGVGGRDGQFF. CDR3 bases: TGCGCCAGCAGCCCGGGAGTAGGCGGGCGGGATGGGCAGTTCTTC.

The chain couples TRBV6-5 to TRBJ1-5; unclear D gene. This CDR3 has 14 residues. Germline V CDR1 and CDR2: MNHEY, SVGAGI. V lost 4 bases and J 6 bases, leaving 13 bases between the germline ends. CDR3 sequence reads: CASSSRTARQPQHF. For the CDR3, the DNA is TGTGCCAGCAGTTCCCGGACGGCGCGTCAGCCCCAGCATTTT.

This clone is a singleton in its sample. The chain uses TRBV19 and TRBJ1-3; 8 positions match TRBD1. Germline CDR1 and CDR2: LNHDA and SQIVND (reference sequence). The CDR3 length is 16 residues. J gave up 2 bases and V 3 bases, and 6 bases lay outside the gene matches. The CDR3 nucleotides are TGTGCCAGTAGTATTCTAAGGGGACAGGCTGGAAACACCATATATTTT. Its protein is CASSILRGQAGNTIYF.

In its sample, this clone was seen once. V usage is TRBV5-1 and J usage is TRBJ2-7; unclear D gene. V was shortened by 4 bases and J by 5 bases, with 10 bases between the two germline ends. The V gene's germline CDR1 is SGHRS and CDR2 YFSETQ. The CDR3 totals 12 residues. CDR3 nucleotide sequence: TGCGCCAGCAGCCCCTCGGGCCACGAGCAGTACTTC. Protein product: CASSPSGHEQYF.

The CDR3 DNA follows: TGTGCCAGCAGCACGGCACTAGCGGGGTTCCTTAGCACAGATACGCAGTATTTT. This encodes CASSTALAGFLSTDTQYF. The chain has TRBV5-6 and TRBJ2-3, with 10 nucleotides matching TRBD2. V dropped 4 bases and J dropped 0; count of bases not matched to a gene: 11. This CDR3 spans 18 amino acids. Germline V gene data show CDR1 as SGHDT and CDR2 as YYEEEE.

V gene TRBV6-6 combines with J gene TRBJ2-3, with D hard to call. Trimming took 5 bases from V and 5 from J, leaving 14 bases between them. This CDR3 has 14 residues. From germline, CDR1 is MNHNY and CDR2 SVGAGI (reference sequence). CDR3 DNA: TGTGCCAGCAGTCCAAGACCAGCCGGAGATACGCAGTATTTT. This gives the protein CASSPRPAGDTQYF.

This clone came up a few times. The chain carries TRBV5-1 and TRBJ2-4; D might be TRBD2 (5 bases). V lost 0 bases and J 15 bases, leaving 22 bases between the germline ends. CDR1 SGHRS and CDR2 YFSETQ come from the germline V gene. This CDR3 spans 15 amino acids. The CDR3 DNA reads TGCGCCAGCAGCTTGGGCGCGGGCCCCCATGTCCGATGGTACTTC. It specifies CASSLGAGPHVRWYF.

This clone was counted once. The rearrangement uses TRBV6-5 and TRBJ1-6; no reliable D call. Germline values: CDR1 MNHEY, CDR2 SVGAGI. CDR3 size: 15 residues. Trimming left V 6 bases short and J 0 bases short, with 9 bases between. DNA for the CDR3: TGTGCCAGCAGGGTTAAGAGCTCCTATAATTCACCCCTCCACTTT. This codes for CASRVKSSYNSPLHF.